These 2 T cell receptor beta chains came from one sample sequenced in a study of T cell responses to AZD1222 COVID-19 vaccine. Here immunoSEQ multiplex PCR was the method, and the copy in TCRdb shows in-frame clones only, minus some. The data hold around 97,000 clones, with 91% observed a single time. This material consisted of peripheral blood, taken on day 0 of AZD1222 vaccination. These receptors all stem from an adult in good health.

The rearrangement links TRBV7-7 to TRBJ2-1; TRBD1 aligns across 9 bases. Germline V lookup: CDR1 SSHAT, CDR2 FNYEAQ (reference sequence). The V and J ends lost 4 bases and 8 bases, in that order; junction bases with no gene match: 3. The CDR3 contains 13 residues. The CDR3 protein is CASSWDRDYEQFF. CDR3 in DNA: TGTGCCAGCAGCTGGGACAGGGACTATGAGCAGTTCTTC. The full variable domain, completed using reference TRBV7-7 and TRBJ2-1, is GAGVSQSPRYKVTKRGQDVTLRCDPISSHATLYWYQQALGQGPEFLTYFNYEAQPDKSGLPSDRFSAERPEGSISTLTIQRTEQRDSAMYRCASSWDRDYEQFFGPGTRLTVL.

The rearrangement uses TRBV5-8 and TRBJ2-3; D possibly uses TRBD1 or TRBD2 (5 bases each). This CDR3 contains 15 residues. Trimming removed 3 bases at V and 2 bases at J, with 13 bases between. CDR1 and CDR2 (germline): SGHTS, YDEGEE. The CDR3 reads CASSWGRVITDTQYF. The CDR3 DNA is TGTGCCAGCAGCTGGGGACGAGTAATCACAGATACGCAGTATTTT.